Listed below are T cell receptor beta chains from one sample, sequenced in a study of T cells in Graves' hyperthyroidism and ophthalmopathy. TCRdb redid the calling of the multiplex PCR reads with MiXCR, one entry per CDR3 protein. The data hold approximately 600,000 distinct CDR3 sequences, with 20% observed a single time. Sequencing input: blood. All receptors derive from a young man with Graves' ophthalmopathy. Each CDR3 is given with its conserved first and last residue. The order of the fields is clone size, J gene, D gene, V gene, CDR3 DNA, CDR3 protein. The D gene is left open where the match is weak. Clone size is not always given. Where it is, it says once, few, many or a class for expanded clones.

few,TRBJ2-3,TRBD2,TRBV7-8,TGTGCCAGCAGCCCAACGGCGGGAGGGGGGAGCACAGATACGCAGTATTTT,CASSPTAGGGSTDTQYF
few,TRBJ2-5,.,TRBV11-2,TGTGCCAGCAGTTACGCGAGGAGAGAGACCCAGTACTTC,CASSYARRETQYF
few,TRBJ2-1,TRBD2,TRBV20-1,TGCAGTGCTAGAGATGGAGTAGCGGGGTACAATGAGCAGTTCTTC,CSARDGVAGYNEQFF
.,TRBJ2-7,.,TRBV27,TGTGCCAGCAGTTCATTACAGGGTTTCAACGAGCAGTACTTC,CASSSLQGFNEQYF
.,TRBJ2-7,TRBD1,TRBV2,TGTGCCGGTTCGACAGGGCTGGGCGAGCAGTACTTC,CAGSTGLGEQYF
once,TRBJ1-1,.,TRBV5-1,TGCGCCAGCAGCGTAGGGGCGGGGGGTTCCACTGAAGCTTTCTTT,CASSVGAGGSTEAFF
.,TRBJ1-1,.,TRBV6-1,TGTGCCAGCATCGGGGCCGGGACCCGGAGGGGCACTGAAGCTTTCTTT,CASIGAGTRRGTEAFF
many,TRBJ1-4,.,TRBV12-3/TRBV12-4,TGTGCCAGCAGTTCGCATTCCAGTTTGGGGGAAAAACTGTTTTTT,CASSSHSSLGEKLFF
few,TRBJ2-1,TRBD2,TRBV4-2,TGTGCCAGCAGCCAAGACTCTGTGAGCGGGAGTTTCCACAATGAGCAGTTCTTC,CASSQDSVSGSFHNEQFF
many,TRBJ2-1,.,TRBV5-1,TGCGCCAGCAGCGGGCGGGGACAGTACAATGAGCAGTTCTTC,CASSGRGQYNEQFF
.,TRBJ2-1,.,TRBV5-6,TGTGCCAGCAGCCCTCCGAGCGGCCTGCCGGGCTCCTACAATGAGCAGTTCTTC,CASSPPSGLPGSYNEQFF
many,TRBJ2-7,TRBD2,TRBV11-2,TGTGCCAGCAGCTTAGCCGGGGGGGAAAACTACGAGCAGTACTTC,CASSLAGGENYEQYF
few,TRBJ2-5,.,TRBV3-1,TGTGCCAGCAGCCATCACCTCCAAGAGACCCAGTACTTC,CASSHHLQETQYF
.,TRBJ2-7,TRBD1,TRBV2,TGTGCCAGCTCAGGGGGACAGGGGATCCACGAGCAGTACTTC,CASSGGQGIHEQYF
.,TRBJ2-7,.,TRBV20-1,TGCAGTGCCCTGACTGGGGGGGCGACGATTTACTACGAGCAGTACTTC,CSALTGGATIYYEQYF
many,TRBJ1-5,TRBD1,TRBV2,TGTGCCAGCGGGACAGGGGGTGATCAGCCCCAGCATTTT,CASGTGGDQPQHF
many,TRBJ2-7,.,TRBV6-1,TGTGCCAGCAGTGAAGCGTTACGCGGGCGGAACGAGCAGTACTTC,CASSEALRGRNEQYF
.,TRBJ2-1,TRBD2,TRBV2,TGTGCCATAAAGGACGGGGGGACTAGCGGGGGAAACAATGAGCAGTTCTTC,CAIKDGGTSGGNNEQFF
.,TRBJ2-1,.,TRBV20-1,TGCAGTGCTAGTCCTTACGGGAGAATCAACAATGAGCAGTTCTTC,CSASPYGRINNEQFF
.,TRBJ2-1,TRBD2,TRBV7-2,TGTGCCAGCAGCCAAACTAAACCGGGACTAGCGGGAGTTGAGCAGTTCTTC,CASSQTKPGLAGVEQFF
.,TRBJ1-1,TRBD1,TRBV5-1,TGCGCCAGCAGCTTGACGGCAGGGGGGAGTGGCACTGAAGCTTTCTTT,CASSLTAGGSGTEAFF
.,TRBJ1-1,TRBD1,TRBV10-3,TGTGCCATCAGTCCCAAGACAGGGGCTAAGAACACTGAAGCTTTCTTT,CAISPKTGAKNTEAFF
few,TRBJ2-1,.,TRBV14,TGTGCCAGCAGCCAAGTGGGGGGCCTAGCGGATCACAATGAGCAGTTCTTC,CASSQVGGLADHNEQFF
few,TRBJ2-1,.,TRBV7-3,TGTGCCAGCAGCATCGGACGGGGTGAGCAGTTCTTC,CASSIGRGEQFF
few,TRBJ2-5,TRBD2,TRBV7-4,TGTGCCAGCAGCCCCCAGGCGGGAGGTCGAGAAGAGACCCAGTACTTC,CASSPQAGGREETQYF
.,TRBJ1-2,.,TRBV6-1,TGTGCCAGCAATGAGAGTTATGGCTACACCTTC,CASNESYGYTF
many,TRBJ2-1,TRBD2,TRBV7-9,TGTGCCAGCAGCTTAGATCGGGACTATTCAGGAAATGAGCAGTTCTTC,CASSLDRDYSGNEQFF
.,TRBJ2-3,.,TRBV12-3/TRBV12-4,TGTGCCAGCAGCCACCGAGACAGCGAAACAGGCACAGATACGCAGTATTTT,CASSHRDSETGTDTQYF
few,TRBJ2-5,.,TRBV13,TGTGCCAGCAGCTTGGGCTGGGGATATAATCAAGAGACCCAGTACTTC,CASSLGWGYNQETQYF
many,TRBJ2-1,TRBD2,TRBV28,TGTGCCAGCAGCCAAGGACTAGTGGAAGCTTACAATGAGCAGTTCTTC,CASSQGLVEAYNEQFF
many,TRBJ2-7,.,TRBV5-1,TGCGCCAGCAGCTTGGATCCCGGGAGCTACGAGCAGTACTTC,CASSLDPGSYEQYF
few,TRBJ2-5,.,TRBV4-1,TGCGCCAGCAGCCAAGGACCTAGTTGGTACTTC,CASSQGPSWYF
.,TRBJ2-7,TRBD2,TRBV19,TGTGCCAGTAGTCCGAGAGTAGCGGGAGTATCCACCAACGAGCAGTACTTC,CASSPRVAGVSTNEQYF
many,TRBJ2-7,TRBD2,TRBV7-8,TGTGCCAGCAGCGTTACTAGCGGGGGCCACTACGAGCAGTACTTC,CASSVTSGGHYEQYF
.,TRBJ1-1,.,TRBV28,TGTGCCAGCACCCCCCGCCTAGAGAACACTGAAGCTTTCTTT,CASTPRLENTEAFF
few,TRBJ2-1,.,TRBV4-1,TGCGCCAGTTCGATCGCGGGGACATGGGAGCAGTTCTTC,CASSIAGTWEQFF
.,TRBJ2-1,.,TRBV18,TGTGCCAGCTCACCCCCCCAGAGGTACAATGAGCAGTTCTTC,CASSPPQRYNEQFF